The rows below give T cell receptor beta chains drawn from one sample of a study of cytomegalovirus exposure and HLA in healthy donors. Clones were sequenced by immunoSEQ multiplex PCR, and TCRdb holds only the in-frame ones, with some missing. The repertoire holds tens of thousands of clones, with over 85% as singletons. The sequenced sample was PBMCs. Source of these receptors: a woman under 30 in good health and CMV-seropositive. Both conserved end residues are part of each CDR3. Each record gives: V gene, D gene, clone size, J gene, CDR3 DNA, CDR3 protein. The D gene is left open where the match is weak. Not every row has a clone size; where given, it reads once, few, many or a size class.

>TRBV18|.|.|TRBJ1-2
TGTGCCAGCTCACCATCGGGGGGTGGCTATGGCTACACCTTC
CASSPSGGGYGYTF
>TRBV6-1|TRBD2|.|TRBJ2-7
TGTGCCAGCGCCCCGGGGGGGACACCACCCTACGAGCAGTACTTC
CASAPGGTPPYEQYF
>TRBV19|.|once|TRBJ1-5
TGTGCCAGTAGTGAACAGGATTTATATAGCAATCAGCCCCAGCATTTT
CASSEQDLYSNQPQHF
>TRBV19|TRBD2|.|TRBJ2-5
TGTGCCAGTAGTATAGACCGGCGGGGGGTTGAGACCCAGTACTTC
CASSIDRRGVETQYF
>TRBV5-4|.|.|TRBJ2-5
TGTGCCAGCAGCTTGGCATCGGAAGAGACCCAGTACTTC
CASSLASEETQYF
>TRBV19|.|.|TRBJ2-2
TGTGCCAGTAGTATCACAACAACCGGGGAGCTGTTTTTT
CASSITTTGELFF
>TRBV7-2|TRBD2|.|TRBJ2-7
TGTGCCAGCAGCCCCCCGGGACTAGCTTTCTACGAGCAGTACTTC
CASSPPGLAFYEQYF
>TRBV6-1|.|once|TRBJ2-5
TGTGCCAGCAGTACCCGGGAGACCCAGTACTTC
CASSTRETQYF
>TRBV7-9|TRBD1|.|TRBJ1-1
TGTGCCAGCAGCTCCACAGGGGCCTCACCCGCTGAAGCTTTCTTT
CASSSTGASPAEAFF
>TRBV4-2|TRBD1|once|TRBJ1-1
TGTGCCAGCAGCCAGGGACAGAGAATGAACACTGAAGCTTTCTTT
CASSQGQRMNTEAFF
>TRBV27|TRBD1|.|TRBJ2-7
TGTGCCTCCGGGACAGGACTCTACGAGCAGTACTTC
CASGTGLYEQYF
>TRBV4-1|TRBD1|.|TRBJ2-7
TGCGCCAGCAGCCCCACCTCGACAGGGGGCTCTCGGGACGAGCAGTACTTC
CASSPTSTGGSRDEQYF
>TRBV29-1|.|once|TRBJ1-6
TGCAGCGCAGGGGACAAGAATTCACCCCTCCACTTT
CSAGDKNSPLHF
>TRBV27|TRBD1|.|TRBJ1-4
TGTGCCAACCAGTCCGGGACAGGGGGTGAAAAACTGTTTTTT
CANQSGTGGEKLFF
>TRBV5-8|TRBD2|.|TRBJ2-7
TGTGCCAGCAGCTCTATCCCGGGGGGGCCGTTAGGCGAGCAGTACTTC
CASSSIPGGPLGEQYF
>TRBV11-2|.|.|TRBJ2-3
TGTGCCAGCAGCCGAGACAGACTCACAGATACGCAGTATTTT
CASSRDRLTDTQYF
>TRBV5-1|.|.|TRBJ1-2
TGCGCCAGCAGCTTGGCCACGTATGGCGGCTACACCTTC
CASSLATYGGYTF
>TRBV21-1|.|once|TRBJ2-7
TGTGCCAGCAGCTCGCCCGGGACAGGTGGTTCCTACGAGCAGTACTTC
CASSSPGTGGSYEQYF
>TRBV11-2|.|.|TRBJ1-1
TGTGCCACAAGGGGTTCAGGGTACACTGAAGCTTTCTTT
CATRGSGYTEAFF
>TRBV2|TRBD2|.|TRBJ2-1
TGTGCCAGCAGGGGGACTAGCGGGAGTTTTGAGCAGTTCTTC
CASRGTSGSFEQFF
>TRBV18|.|.|TRBJ2-1
TGTGCCAGCTCACCACCTGCTCAGGGGAGCTACAATGAGCAGTTCTTC
CASSPPAQGSYNEQFF
>TRBV10-3|.|.|TRBJ2-5
TGTGCCATCAGTGAGCTGAGAGAGACCCAGTACTTC
CAISELRETQYF
>TRBV6-5|TRBD1|few|TRBJ1-1
TGTGCCAGCAGTCCCGGGACAGAGAACACTGAAGCTTTCTTT
CASSPGTENTEAFF
>TRBV4-2|.|.|TRBJ2-5
TGTGCCAGCAGCCAAGATCCCCCGCAGGATTGGCAAGAGACCCAGTACTTC
CASSQDPPQDWQETQYF
>TRBV28|TRBD2|.|TRBJ2-3
TGTGCCAGCAGTTTAAATCCCCGTATGGCGCGGGAGGGTTTGGGCACAGATACGCAGTATTTT
CASSLNPRMAREGLGTDTQYF
>TRBV18|.|.|TRBJ2-1
TGTGCCAGCTCACCACTCCTAGCCTTGCTCTACAATGAGCAGTTCTTC
CASSPLLALLYNEQFF
>TRBV30|.|.|TRBJ1-1
TGTGCCTGGAGTTCTGTTACTGAAGCTTTCTTT
CAWSSVTEAFF
>TRBV2|TRBD1|.|TRBJ1-2
TGTGCGGGGCAGGGGGCTAACTATGGCTACACCTTC
CAGQGANYGYTF
>TRBV29-1|.|.|TRBJ2-4
TGCAGCGTTGTAGTGCCGGAGGGGAAAAACATTCAGTACTTC
CSVVVPEGKNIQYF
>TRBV14|.|.|TRBJ1-3
TGTGCCAGCAGCTTTGGGACAATTGGAAACACCATATATTTT
CASSFGTIGNTIYF
>TRBV7-9|.|.|TRBJ1-1
TGTGCCAGCAGCTCGGCCAGGGGTTCGGCGACTGAAGCTTTCTTT
CASSSARGSATEAFF
>TRBV6-1|.|.|TRBJ2-3
TGTGCCAGCAGTGAAAGGGGCAGGATAGCAGATACGCAGTATTTT
CASSERGRIADTQYF
>TRBV7-2|TRBD1|.|TRBJ1-1
TGTGCCAGCAGCCGCCGGGACAGACGTGAAGCTTTCTTT
CASSRRDRREAFF